What follows is one T cell receptor beta chain and its context. This clonotype was observed once. Which antigen it targets is not known. One base away there is no much larger clone; base qualities are not given. One read provides weak support. The sample belongs to a study of blood T cells in healthy people across ages (dated by TCRdb to 2015 to 2017). About the investigation overall: In model experiments, roughly one uniquely barcoded TCR beta cDNA molecule per two T cells was captured by template switching. Using deep sequencing normalized with unique cDNA molecular identifiers, the study measured how TCR beta repertoire diversity changes with age. Donors were grouped into four age groups: young (average 16 years), middle-aged (approximately 41), aged (62) and long-lived (around 80). To avoid experimental bias, donors of different ages were distributed randomly across sequencing lanes. Using the same blood draw, the study looked at two additional independent replicas of 1 million unique cDNA reads for two donors, one aged 18 to 30 and the other aged 80 or older.

To prepare the library, 5' RACE was applied. Sequencing instrument: Illumina HiSeq 2500. The second PCR ran for about 6 to 12 cycles and used a J-beta primer mix along with a sample-barcoded 5' primer. Each TCR beta cDNA molecule received a unique molecular identifier from a template-switch 5' adaptor carrying 12 random nucleotides. At least 2.5 million CDR3-containing paired-end reads were obtained from each sample. The Mint cDNA synthesis kit, primed by a TRBC-specific oligonucleotide, was used to synthesize first-strand cDNA from all RNA. Following uracil-DNA glycosylase treatment, a first 18-cycle PCR with universal primers M1SS and BC2_uni_R was performed on all cDNA. The authors' analysis ran thus. For normalization, 1 million high-quality reads were randomly selected from each sample, with every read carrying a distinct molecular identifier. Reads with shared molecular identifiers were discarded instead of being binned into consensus sequences. MiTCR, with a Q25 quality threshold and the strictest error-elimination algorithm, was used for CDR3 identification, clonotype clustering and error correction. Lower-bound total TCR beta diversity was estimated with a nonparametric unseen species model using Euler transformation. TCRdb handled the public reads itself, with Q25 trimming in fastp and clone calling in MiXCR, and kept productive beta chains. Each entry merges the rows of one CDR3 protein and shows their most common DNA and genes. The V and J calls come from TCRdb's annotation, not from the publication. Here the sample has approximately 400,000 distinct CDR3 sequences; about 49% occur a single time. The ten most abundant clones make up approximately 51% of the sample.

The roughly 42 donors, aged about 6 to 95 years, were systemically healthy Caucasian individuals from Russia. Ten milliliters of peripheral blood were drawn from each donor into EDTA-treated Vacutainer tubes. Ficoll-Paque density-gradient centrifugation was used to isolate PBMCs, with at least 7 million obtained per sample. Trizol reagent was used to extract total RNA from the PBMCs, yielding at least 5 micrograms per sample. Naive CD45RAhigh/CD27high T cell percentages were measured by flow cytometry on a PBMC aliquot from every donor. CDR1 and CDR2 are drawn from the germline V gene: SGHRS, YFSETQ. The CDR3 numbers 14 residues from cysteine through phenylalanine. Of the read, only the CDR3 DNA is kept; its 42 bases are in frame from base 1. The V end loses 1 base and the J end loses 1 base, and a stretch of 9 bases separates them. Overall study outcomes, separate from this receptor: Compared with the aged group, the long-lived group had more naive CD4+ T cells, fewer expanded clones and increased TCR diversity, suggesting age selection. There was a strong correlation between observed TCR beta diversity and the percentage of naive T cells measured by flow cytometry. Because donor CMV infection status was unknown, age-related changes in expanded clonotypes were potentially confounded. As age increased, observed TCR beta diversity per million T cells dropped in a roughly linear way, and a significant reduction was already evident by age 40. Total diversity estimates from one million sequenced T cells were considered lower bounds and underestimates. Since profiling was done on bulk unsorted PBMCs, naive and antigen-experienced compartments could not be conclusively compared.

The TCR originated in a man aged 55 to 70 in good health. The specimen sequenced was blood. The rearranged segments are TRBV5-1 and TRBJ2-7, with the D segment identity uncertain. Read as DNA, the sequence is TGCGCCAGCAGCTTGACAAGCTATTCCTACGAGCAGTACTTC. Translated, this gives CASSLTSYSYEQYF. Supplemented by the reference TRBV5-1 and TRBJ2-7 proteins around the CDR3, the complete variable domain is KAGVTQTPRYLIKTRGQQVTLSCSPISGHRSVSWYQQTPGQGLQFLFEYFSETQRNKGNFPGRFSGRQFSNSRSEMNVSTLELGDSALYLCASSLTSYSYEQYFGPGTRLTVT.